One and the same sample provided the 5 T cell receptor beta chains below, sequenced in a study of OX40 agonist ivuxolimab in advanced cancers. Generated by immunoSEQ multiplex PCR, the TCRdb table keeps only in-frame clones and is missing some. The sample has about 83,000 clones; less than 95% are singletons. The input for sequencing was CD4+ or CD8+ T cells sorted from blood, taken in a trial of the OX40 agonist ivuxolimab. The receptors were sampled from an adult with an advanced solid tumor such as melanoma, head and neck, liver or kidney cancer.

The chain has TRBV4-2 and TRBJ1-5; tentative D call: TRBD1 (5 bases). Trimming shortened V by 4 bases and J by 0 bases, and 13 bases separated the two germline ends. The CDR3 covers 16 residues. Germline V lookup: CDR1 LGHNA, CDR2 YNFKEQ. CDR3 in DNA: TGTGCCAGCAGCCGGGACGGGTCCAATAGCAATCAGCCCCAGCATTTT. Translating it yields CASSRDGSNSNQPQHF.

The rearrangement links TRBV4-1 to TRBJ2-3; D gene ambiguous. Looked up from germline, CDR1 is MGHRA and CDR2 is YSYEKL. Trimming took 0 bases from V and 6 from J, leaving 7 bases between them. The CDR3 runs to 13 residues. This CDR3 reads CASSQDTEDTQYF. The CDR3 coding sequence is TGCGCCAGCAGCCAAGATACGGAGGATACGCAGTATTTT.

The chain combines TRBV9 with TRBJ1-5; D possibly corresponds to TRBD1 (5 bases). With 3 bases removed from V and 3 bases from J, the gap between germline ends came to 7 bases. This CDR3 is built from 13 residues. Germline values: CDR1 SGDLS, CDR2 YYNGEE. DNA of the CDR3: TGTGCCAGCAGCGCAGGGCCCAATCAGCCCCAGCATTTT. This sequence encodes CASSAGPNQPQHF.

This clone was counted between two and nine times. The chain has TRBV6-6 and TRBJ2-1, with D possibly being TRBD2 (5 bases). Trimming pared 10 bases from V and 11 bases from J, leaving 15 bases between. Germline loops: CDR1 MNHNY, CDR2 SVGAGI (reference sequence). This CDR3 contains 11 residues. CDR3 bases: TGTGCCATCCTATTTGAGGGTCAGCAGTTCTTC. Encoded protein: CAILFEGQQFF.

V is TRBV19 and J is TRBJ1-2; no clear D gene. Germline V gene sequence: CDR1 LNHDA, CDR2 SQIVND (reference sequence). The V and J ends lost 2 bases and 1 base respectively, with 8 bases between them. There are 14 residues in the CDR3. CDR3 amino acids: CASSILGSNYGYTF. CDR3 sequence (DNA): TGTGCCAGTAGTATACTCGGGAGTAACTATGGCTACACCTTC.